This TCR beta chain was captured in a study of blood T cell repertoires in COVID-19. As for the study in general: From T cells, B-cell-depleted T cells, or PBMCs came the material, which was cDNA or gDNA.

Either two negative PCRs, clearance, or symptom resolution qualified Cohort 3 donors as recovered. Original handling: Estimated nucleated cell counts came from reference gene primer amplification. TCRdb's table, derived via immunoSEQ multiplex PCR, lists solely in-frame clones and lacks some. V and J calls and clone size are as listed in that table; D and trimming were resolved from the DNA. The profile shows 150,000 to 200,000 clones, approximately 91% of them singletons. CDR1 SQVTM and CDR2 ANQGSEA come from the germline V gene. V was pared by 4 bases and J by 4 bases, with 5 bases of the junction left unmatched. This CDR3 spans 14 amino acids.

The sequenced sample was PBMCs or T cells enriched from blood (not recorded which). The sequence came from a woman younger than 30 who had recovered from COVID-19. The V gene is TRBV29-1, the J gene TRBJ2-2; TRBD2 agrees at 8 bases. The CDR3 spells CSVGGTRGTGELFF. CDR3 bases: TGCAGCGTTGGTGGGACTAGGGGCACCGGGGAGCTGTTTTTT.